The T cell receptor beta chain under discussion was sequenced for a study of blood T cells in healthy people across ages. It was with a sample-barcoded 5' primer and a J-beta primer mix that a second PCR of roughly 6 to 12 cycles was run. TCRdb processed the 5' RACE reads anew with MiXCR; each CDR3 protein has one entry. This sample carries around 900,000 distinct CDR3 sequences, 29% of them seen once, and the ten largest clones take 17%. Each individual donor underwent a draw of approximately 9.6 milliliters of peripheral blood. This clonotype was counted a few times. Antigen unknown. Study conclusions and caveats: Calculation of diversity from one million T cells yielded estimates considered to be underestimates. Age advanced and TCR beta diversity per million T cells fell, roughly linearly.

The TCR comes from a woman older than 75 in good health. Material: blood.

The CDR3 region is CSAQPIRIFAEAFF. The CDR3 bases are TGCAGTGCGCAACCGATACGGATTTTCGCTGAAGCTTTCTTT. This chain uses TRBV20-1 with TRBJ1-1; D not certain. The CDR3 consists of 14 residues. V was clipped by 6 bases and J by 6 bases, with 20 bases between them. Germline loops: CDR1 DFQATT, CDR2 SNEGSKA (reference sequence).